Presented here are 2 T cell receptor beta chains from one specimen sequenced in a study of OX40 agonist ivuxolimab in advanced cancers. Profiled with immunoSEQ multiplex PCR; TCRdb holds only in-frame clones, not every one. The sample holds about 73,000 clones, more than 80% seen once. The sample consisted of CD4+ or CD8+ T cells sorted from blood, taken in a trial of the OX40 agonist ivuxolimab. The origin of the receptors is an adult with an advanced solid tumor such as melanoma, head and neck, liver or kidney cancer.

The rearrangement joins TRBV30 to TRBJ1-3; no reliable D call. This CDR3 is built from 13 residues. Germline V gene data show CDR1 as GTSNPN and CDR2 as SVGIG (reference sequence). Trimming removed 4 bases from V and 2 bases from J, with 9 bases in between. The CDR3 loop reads CAWTVTAGNTIYF. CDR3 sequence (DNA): TGTGCCTGGACGGTAACGGCTGGAAACACCATATATTTT.

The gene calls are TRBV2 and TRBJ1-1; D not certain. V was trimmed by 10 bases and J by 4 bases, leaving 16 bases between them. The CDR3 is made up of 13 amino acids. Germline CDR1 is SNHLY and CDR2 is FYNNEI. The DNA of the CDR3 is TGTGCCACCATCGACCCCGTGAGCACTGAAGCTTTCTTT. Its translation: CATIDPVSTEAFF.